The entry that follows covers one TCR beta chain sequence. Per germline, CDR1 GTSNPN and CDR2 SVGIG (reference sequence). This CDR3 is built from 13 residues. The germline V and J ends were trimmed by 4 bases and 0 bases, with 7 bases remaining between them. Profiled with immunoSEQ multiplex PCR; TCRdb holds only in-frame clones, not every one. The table lists hundreds of thousands of clones, roughly nine tenths of them singletons. The source of the sample is a study of blood T cell repertoires in COVID-19. The rearrangement joins TRBV30 to TRBJ1-3; no clear D gene. This TCR was sampled from a man aged 18 to 29 who had recovered from COVID-19. Sequences were obtained from PBMCs or T cells enriched from blood (not recorded which). The CDR3 nucleotides read TGTGCCTGGACTAGCTACTCTGGAAACACCATATATTTT. It yields the protein CAWTSYSGNTIYF.